The 18 T cell receptor beta chains reported below all come from one sample, sequenced in a study of T-cell reconstitution after alpha-beta-depleted transplantation in children. TCRbeta library preparation incorporated unique molecular identifiers. TCRdb redid the calling of the PCR reads with MiXCR, one entry per CDR3 protein. The sample has about 310,000 distinct CDR3 sequences; about a quarter are singletons. The input for sequencing was PBMCs, mostly from graft donor cells, taken 180 days after TCRalphabeta/CD19-depleted stem cell transplant. The receptors shown here come from a male patient aged 10 to 17 who had a stem cell transplant for acute lymphoblastic leukemia, so the T cells may come from the graft donor.

This clonotype has only a few counts. The rearrangement joins TRBV7-3 to TRBJ2-5; 11 bases agree with TRBD1. The CDR3 is made up of 15 amino acids. The germline gives CDR1 SGHTA, CDR2 FQGTGA. Germline trimming cut 5 bases from V and 1 base from J; bases unmatched to any gene: 3. CDR3 residues: CASSRGTGGQETQYF. The CDR3 DNA follows: TGTGCCAGCAGCCGGGGGACAGGGGGCCAAGAGACCCAGTACTTC.

This clonotype was seen at least ten times. The genes are TRBV10-3 and TRBJ2-5; TRBD1 matches at 7 bases. Per germline, CDR1 ENHRY and CDR2 SYGVKD. The CDR3 is made up of 13 amino acids. J lost 3 bases, V lost 8 bases, and 6 bases had no gene match. CDR3 residues: CAIRRTGEETQYF. The DNA for the CDR3 is TGTGCCATCCGTAGGACAGGAGAAGAGACCCAGTACTTC.

The chain uses TRBV9 and TRBJ2-7; the D gene is possibly TRBD1 (6 bases). Germline loops: CDR1 SGDLS, CDR2 YYNGEE. Trimming cost V 3 bases and J 5 bases, with 15 bases left between them. The CDR3 loop spans 14 amino acids. CDR3 sequence (DNA): TGTGCCAGCAGCGACTGGACAGACGGGGACGAGCAGTACTTC. Translation gives CASSDWTDGDEQYF.

V and J are TRBV20-1 and TRBJ1-4; D possibly corresponds to TRBD1 (5 bases). Per the germline V gene, CDR1 is DFQATT and CDR2 is SNEGSKA (reference sequence). The CDR3 has 14 amino acids. V lost 3 bases and J 5 bases, leaving 13 bases between the germline ends. The CDR3 region is CSASHGAANEKLFF. In nucleotides, the CDR3 is TGCAGTGCTAGCCACGGGGCCGCGAATGAAAAACTGTTTTTT.

The rearrangement links TRBV4-1 to TRBJ1-1, with 11 bases fitting TRBD1. This CDR3 comprises 17 residues. Germline values: CDR1 MGHRA, CDR2 YSYEKL. The trim removed 2 bases at V and 3 bases at J, leaving 8 bases unmatched. As DNA, the CDR3 is TGCGCCAGCAGCCAAATTGGACAGGGGGCGTGGGACACTGAAGCTTTCTTT. This sequence encodes CASSQIGQGAWDTEAFF.

The chain links TRBV10-3 to TRBJ1-2; 9 positions match TRBD1. This CDR3 comprises 14 residues. The ends lost 11 bases at V and 4 bases at J; junction bases unmatched: 11. Looked up from germline, CDR1 is ENHRY and CDR2 is SYGVKD. The CDR3 is CAAGDLGQGYGYTF. The CDR3 nucleotides read TGTGCCGCCGGAGATCTGGGACAGGGCTATGGCTACACCTTC.

This chain connects TRBV12-3 or TRBV12-4 to TRBJ1-5, with D possibly matching TRBD1 (5 bases). V was pared by 3 bases and J by 6 bases, with 12 bases between. The CDR3 consists of 14 residues. CDR3 region: CASSFGQGIQPQHF. Written as DNA, the CDR3 is TGTGCCAGCAGTTTCGGGCAGGGTATTCAGCCCCAGCATTTT.

Only a few counts were recorded for this clonotype. The chain combines TRBV27 with TRBJ1-2; TRBD1 might be the D (5 bases). The V end was cut by 3 bases, the J end by 8 bases, with 13 bases between. CDR3 length: 13 residues. Germline V gene data show CDR1 as MNHEY and CDR2 as SMNVEV (reference sequence). The CDR3 DNA follows: TGTGCCAGCAGTTTCTGGAGGGGTTACGGCTACACCTTC. It codes for CASSFWRGYGYTF.

The CDR3 nucleotides read TGCAGCGTTGAAGAGACAGCCTACGAGCAGTACTTC. As protein: CSVEETAYEQYF. This rearrangement joins TRBV29-1 to TRBJ2-7; tentative D call: TRBD1 (5 bases). Germline V CDR1 and CDR2: SQVTM, ANQGSEA. This CDR3 region has 12 residues. Trimming took off 0 bases at V and 2 bases at J, with 5 bases between the two ends.

This clonotype has more than one count but fewer than ten. The chain is built from TRBV4-3 and TRBJ2-7; TRBD2 matches at 8 bases. Germline assignment: CDR1 LGHNA and CDR2 YSLEER. V shed 1 base and J 0 bases; nucleotides not matched to a gene: 11. The CDR3 runs 18 residues. The CDR3 loop reads CASSQVSGRGRSSYEQYF. CDR3 in DNA: TGCGCCAGCAGCCAAGTCTCTGGACGCGGGAGGTCCTCCTACGAGCAGTACTTC.

The table lists this clonotype with a few counts. This sequence joins TRBV12-3 or TRBV12-4 and TRBJ2-1; D is perhaps TRBD1 or TRBD2 (5 bases each). The germline V and J ends were trimmed by 7 bases and 4 bases, with 20 bases remaining between them. The CDR3 is 16 amino acids. The CDR3 loop is CASNSPGLVGYNEQFF. CDR3 DNA sequence: TGTGCCAGCAATTCCCCGGGGCTAGTAGGTTACAATGAGCAGTTCTTC.

V gene TRBV3-1 combines with J gene TRBJ2-7; D remains ambiguous. This CDR3 contains 15 residues. The ends were cut back, 1 base at V and 4 bases at J, with 14 bases in the middle. CDR1 is LGHDT, CDR2 YNNKEL, per germline (reference sequence). The CDR3 nucleotides are TGTGCCAGCAGCCAAGGGGCAGGACCCCAATACGAGCAGTACTTC. It translates to CASSQGAGPQYEQYF.

CDR3 nucleotides: TGTGCCAGCAGCAAGGGGCTAGCGGGTTCCTACGAGCAGTACTTC. Its protein is CASSKGLAGSYEQYF. The chain links TRBV21-1 to TRBJ2-7; TRBD2, as called in the table, went unchecked against the DNA. TRBV21-1 is deemed a pseudogene. The CDR3 has 15 amino acids.

The rearrangement uses TRBV7-8 and TRBJ2-7; 10 bases match TRBD2. Germline CDR1 and CDR2: SGHVS and FQNEAQ. This CDR3 has 18 residues. The trim removed 4 bases at V and 0 bases at J, leaving 12 bases unmatched. CDR3 loop: CASSSKRIAGGRSYEQYF. DNA for the CDR3: TGTGCCAGCAGCTCTAAAAGGATAGCGGGAGGTCGCTCCTACGAGCAGTACTTC.

This clonotype was seen a handful of times. The chain couples TRBV19 to TRBJ2-3; D is unresolved. The CDR3 runs 15 residues. V was clipped by 0 bases and J by 4 bases, with 11 bases between them. The germline V gene has CDR1 LNHDA and CDR2 SQIVND (reference sequence). This chain's CDR3 is CASSIDRGTPDTQYF. The DNA for the CDR3 is TGTGCCAGTAGTATAGATCGAGGCACCCCAGATACGCAGTATTTT.

The sample holds a few counts of this clonotype. V gene TRBV4-1 combines with J gene TRBJ2-4; a possible D gene is TRBD2 (6 bases). Germline V gene sequence: CDR1 MGHRA, CDR2 YSYEKL. This CDR3 is 15 amino acids long. The V end lost 4 bases, the J end lost 1 base, and 11 bases lay between the germline ends. The CDR3 region has the DNA TGCGCCAGCAGCCTATTGGGGAGGGCCAAAAACATTCAGTACTTC. This sequence encodes CASSLLGRAKNIQYF.

J is TRBJ2-7 and V is TRBV20-1; D is unresolved. This CDR3 comprises 14 residues. V was clipped by 2 bases and J by 3 bases, with 14 bases between them. Germline assignment: CDR1 DFQATT and CDR2 SNEGSKA (reference sequence). CDR3 nucleotide sequence: TGCAGTGCTAGAATCGTGAGACACTTCTACGAGCAGTACTTC. Amino acids: CSARIVRHFYEQYF.

The rearrangement links TRBV12-3 or TRBV12-4 to TRBJ1-6; D is uncertain. CDR3 length: 12 amino acids. V shed 5 bases and J shed 10 bases, with 9 bases lying between them. CDR3: CASSGTGSPLHF. The DNA of the CDR3 is TGTGCCAGCAGTGGTACCGGGTCACCCCTCCACTTT.